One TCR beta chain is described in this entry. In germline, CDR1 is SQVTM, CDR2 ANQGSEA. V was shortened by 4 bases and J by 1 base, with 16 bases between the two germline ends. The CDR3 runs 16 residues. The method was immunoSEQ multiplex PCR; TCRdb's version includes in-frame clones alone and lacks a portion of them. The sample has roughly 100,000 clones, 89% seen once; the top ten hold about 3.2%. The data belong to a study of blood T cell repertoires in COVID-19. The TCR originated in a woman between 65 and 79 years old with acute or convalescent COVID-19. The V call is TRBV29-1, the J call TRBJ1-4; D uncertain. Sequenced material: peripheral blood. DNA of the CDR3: TGCAGCGTTGTCCCCCAACCTTGGAGAACTAATGAAAAACTGTTTTTT. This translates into CSVVPQPWRTNEKLFF.